These 31 T cell receptor beta chains share one sample of origin, sequenced in a study of PD-L1 blockade in urothelial cancer. The time point here: peripheral blood 6 weeks after treatment start. Sequenced by immunoSEQ multiplex PCR; TCRdb stores in-frame clones only, minus some. The data show 35,000 to 45,000 clones, around 84% seen once. This material consisted of PBMCs, taken around atezolizumab (anti-PD-L1) treatment. These receptors all come from a man aged 35 to 55 with urothelial cancer.

The chain combines TRBV19 with TRBJ2-2; unclear D gene. Germline CDR1 LNHDA, CDR2 SQIVND (reference sequence). The CDR3 contains 11 residues. The V end was cut by 3 bases, the J end by 7 bases, with 3 bases between. The CDR3 is CASSILGELFF. In DNA, the CDR3 is TGTGCCAGTAGTATCCTCGGGGAGCTGTTTTTT.

The J gene is TRBJ2-7, the V gene TRBV14; 7 bases are a match to TRBD1. The CDR3 extends over 14 amino acids. Germline V lookup: CDR1 SGHDN, CDR2 FVKESK. The V gene end was trimmed by 2 bases and the J gene end by 1 base; junction bases not matched to a gene: 2. In DNA, the CDR3 is TGTGCCAGCAGCCAATGGGGACAGTCCTACGAGCAGTACTTC. It translates to CASSQWGQSYEQYF.

This chain joins TRBV6-1 and TRBJ1-5; unclear D gene. The CDR3 consists of 14 residues. Germline CDR1 MNHNS, CDR2 SASEGT. Trimming removed 3 bases from V and 7 bases from J, with 13 bases in between. The CDR3 nucleotides are TGTGCCAGCAGTGAGACGGGGAGATGGCAGCCCCAGCATTTT. It codes for CASSETGRWQPQHF.

This clone was detected only a few times. The chain carries TRBV11-3 and TRBJ2-1; 12 bases align to TRBD2. The CDR3 covers 15 residues. V lost 0 bases to trimming and J lost 10 bases; unmatched junction nucleotides: 4. Germline V gene sequence: CDR1 SGHNT, CDR2 YENEEA. CDR3 loop: CASSLELAGGWEQFF. DNA of the CDR3: TGTGCCAGCAGCTTAGAACTAGCGGGAGGCTGGGAGCAGTTCTTC.

The chain uses TRBV19 and TRBJ2-1; possible D gene TRBD1, 5 bases. V lost 3 bases and J 5 bases, leaving 17 bases between the germline ends. The CDR3 runs 16 residues. The germline gives CDR1 LNHDA, CDR2 SQIVND (reference sequence). CDR3 nucleotide sequence: TGTGCCAGTAGTATCTCAACCAGGGTATCGGACAATGAGCAGTTCTTC. This sequence encodes CASSISTRVSDNEQFF. Using reference TRBV19 and TRBJ2-1 for the parts outside the CDR3, the full variable domain is DGGITQSPKYLFRKEGQNVTLSCEQNLNHDAMYWYRQDPGQGLRLIYYSQIVNDFQKGDIAEGYSVSREKKESFPLTVTSAQKNPTAFYLCASSISTRVSDNEQFFGPGTRLTVL.

The chain employs TRBV12-5 and TRBJ2-2; D is possibly TRBD1 (5 bases). This CDR3 is built from 16 residues. CDR1 LGHNT and CDR2 FRNRAP come from the germline V gene. Trimming stripped 6 bases from V and 0 bases from J, with 14 bases between. CDR3: CASGYKAGPNTGELFF. CDR3 sequence (DNA): TGTGCTAGTGGCTACAAGGCAGGGCCGAACACCGGGGAGCTGTTTTTT. The variable domain in full, completed from reference TRBV12-5 and TRBJ2-2, reads DARVTQTPRHKVTEMGQEVTMRCQPILGHNTVFWYRQTMMQGLELLAYFRNRAPLDDSGMPKDRFSAEMPDATLATLKIQPSEPRDSAVYFCASGYKAGPNTGELFFGEGSRLTVL.

The V gene is TRBV5-1, the J gene TRBJ1-2; D is ambiguous. The V end was cut by 1 base, the J end by 5 bases, with 15 bases between. This CDR3 region has 15 residues. CDR1 SGHRS and CDR2 YFSETQ come from the germline V gene. The CDR3 sequence is CASSLQDPVRYGYTF. The DNA of the CDR3 is TGCGCCAGCAGCTTGCAGGATCCGGTCCGGTATGGCTACACCTTC.

The rearrangement uses TRBV5-4 and TRBJ2-3; 11 bases are a match to TRBD2. This CDR3 has 16 residues. Germline V gene lookup returns CDR1 SGHNT and CDR2 YYREEE (reference sequence). Germline trimming cut 4 bases from V and 2 bases from J; bases unmatched to any gene: 6. In DNA, the CDR3 is TGTGCCAGCAGCCCATCTAGCGGGAGGCTCACAGATACGCAGTATTTT. This translates into CASSPSSGRLTDTQYF.

The chain carries TRBV6-6 and TRBJ2-2, with 8 nucleotides matching TRBD1. Germline lookup yields CDR1 MNHNY and CDR2 SVGAGI (reference sequence). The CDR3 loop spans 13 amino acids. The junction had 2 bases not matched to a gene; V was cut back by 6 bases and J by 5 bases. The CDR3 reads CASRRQGTGELFF. CDR3 nucleotides: TGTGCCAGCAGACGACAGGGGACCGGGGAGCTGTTTTTT.

This chain joins TRBV10-3 and TRBJ1-5; 7 bases are shared with TRBD1. The V and J ends lost 2 bases and 7 bases, in that order; junction bases with no gene match: 5. CDR3 length: 14 residues. Germline values: CDR1 ENHRY, CDR2 SYGVKD. CDR3 bases: TGTGCCATCAGTGAGGCAGGGGGGCGGCAGCCCCAGCATTTT. It translates to CAISEAGGRQPQHF.

This chain uses TRBV9 with TRBJ1-2; D uncertain. Germline-derived CDR1 and CDR2 are SGDLS and YYNGEE. V was pared by 0 bases and J by 8 bases, with 20 bases between. This CDR3 is 16 amino acids long. The CDR3 loop reads CASSVDPDAAWEGYTF. CDR3 coding DNA: TGTGCCAGCAGCGTAGACCCAGACGCCGCATGGGAGGGCTACACCTTC.

V is TRBV28 and J is TRBJ2-2; D possibly corresponds to TRBD2 (6 bases). Germline V gives CDR1 MDHEN, CDR2 SYDVKM. The CDR3 has 18 amino acids. The V end was cut by 4 bases, the J end by 4 bases, with 22 bases between. The CDR3 here is CASSSPHSDPGGTGELFF. DNA for the CDR3: TGTGCCAGCAGTTCTCCACATAGCGACCCCGGGGGCACCGGGGAGCTGTTTTTT. The whole variable domain, filled in from reference TRBV28 and TRBJ2-2, reads DVKVTQSSRYLVKRTGEKVFLECVQDMDHENMFWYRQDPGLGLRLIYFSYDVKMKEKGDIPEGYSVSREKKERFSLILESASTNQTSMYLCASSSPHSDPGGTGELFFGEGSRLTVL.

The J gene is TRBJ2-2, the V gene TRBV11-3; possibly TRBD1 for D (6 bases). The CDR3 spans 14 residues. Trimming shortened V by 5 bases and J by 2 bases, and 9 bases separated the two germline ends. Germline assignment: CDR1 SGHNT and CDR2 YENEEA. The chain's CDR3 is CASSPDRNTGELFF. The CDR3 nucleotides read TGTGCCAGCAGCCCGGACAGAAACACCGGGGAGCTGTTTTTT.

The V and J genes are TRBV5-8 and TRBJ1-5; a weak D match, TRBD1 (5 bases). Germline loops: CDR1 SGHTS, CDR2 YDEGEE. Trimming removed 0 bases at V and 4 bases at J, with 11 bases between. The CDR3 runs 15 residues. The CDR3 DNA reads TGTGCCAGCAGCTTGGGACAGAAAGTAAATCAGCCCCAGCATTTT. It yields the protein CASSLGQKVNQPQHF. Based on the CDR3 plus reference TRBV5-8 and TRBJ1-5, the full variable domain is EAGVTQSPTHLIKTRGQQATLRCSPISGHTSVYWYQQALGLGLQFLLWYDEGEERNRGNFPPRFSGRQFPNYSSELNVNALELEDSALYLCASSLGQKVNQPQHFGDGTRLSIL.

V and J are TRBV29-1 and TRBJ2-3; 7 bases align to TRBD2. Per germline, CDR1 SQVTM and CDR2 ANQGSEA. CDR3 size: 15 residues. Trimming took 4 bases from V and 11 from J; bases not matched to a gene: 18. CDR3 sequence: CSVGSVGLAGVGQYF. In DNA, the CDR3 is TGCAGCGTTGGAAGTGTAGGGCTGGCGGGAGTTGGGCAGTATTTT.

This clone was seen a handful of times. This chain links TRBV5-1 with TRBJ2-5; perhaps TRBD2 as D (6 bases). Deletions cut 4 bases from V and 5 bases from J, with 18 bases between. CDR3 size: 15 residues. CDR1 is SGHRS and CDR2 is YFSETQ in the germline V gene. The CDR3: CASSGGTPAGETQYF. In nucleotides, the CDR3 is TGCGCCAGCAGCGGCGGGACTCCAGCAGGGGAGACCCAGTACTTC.

The V call is TRBV7-8, the J call TRBJ1-2; the match to TRBD1 covers 7 bases. After removal of 1 base from V and 7 bases from J, the junction contained 3 bases not matched to a gene. This CDR3 has 13 residues. CDR1 is SGHVS and CDR2 is FQNEAQ in the germline V gene. The CDR3 spells CASSLGQGSGYTF. In DNA form, the CDR3 reads TGTGCCAGCAGCTTAGGACAGGGATCTGGCTACACCTTC.

The gene calls are TRBV19 and TRBJ2-1, with 8 bases aligning to TRBD2. The germline V gene encodes CDR1 LNHDA and CDR2 SQIVND (reference sequence). The length of the CDR3 is 15 residues. V trimming: 2 bases; J trimming: 7 bases; junction bases outside the gene matches: 7. DNA of the CDR3: TGTGCCAGTAGTATAATGGGGACTAGACAGAATGAGCAGTTCTTC. As protein: CASSIMGTRQNEQFF.

The genes are TRBV6-5 and TRBJ2-7; D not resolved. Germline CDR1 is MNHEY and CDR2 is SVGAGI. The ends were cut back, 4 bases at V and 4 bases at J, with 8 bases in the middle. CDR3 length: 12 amino acids. The CDR3 DNA reads as TGTGCCAGCAGTTCGCCGCGGTACGAGCAGTACTTC. Translation gives CASSSPRYEQYF.

The chain is built from TRBV29-1 and TRBJ1-1; TRBD1 agrees at 8 bases. With V trimmed by 6 bases and J by 1 base, 1 base remained unmatched. In germline, CDR1 is SQVTM, CDR2 ANQGSEA. The CDR3 length is 12 residues. DNA for the CDR3: TGCAGCGTAGGACAGGGGAACACTGAAGCTTTCTTT. Translated, it gives CSVGQGNTEAFF.

This clone has more than one count but fewer than ten. This chain connects TRBV7-3 to TRBJ2-3; 16 nucleotides line up with TRBD2. J lost 0 bases, V lost 4 bases, and 10 bases had no gene match. The CDR3 covers 20 residues. Germline CDR1 is SGHTA and CDR2 is FQGTGA. CDR3 nucleotides: TGTGCCAGCAGCTCTCCGGGACTAGCGGGAGGGCCACTTAGCACAGATACGCAGTATTTT. Residues: CASSSPGLAGGPLSTDTQYF.

V and J are TRBV2 and TRBJ2-7, with D possibly matching TRBD1 (6 bases). The length of the CDR3 is 13 residues. With 3 bases removed from V and 13 bases from J, the gap between germline ends came to 19 bases. Germline V gene data show CDR1 as SNHLY and CDR2 as FYNNEI. The DNA for the CDR3 is TGTGCCAGCAGTGAGGGACCGCGGCTGGGGGCCTACTTC. It is translated as CASSEGPRLGAYF. The variable domain in full, with the rest retrieved from reference TRBV2 and TRBJ2-7, is EPEVTQTPSHQVTQMGQEVILRCVPISNHLYFYWYRQILGQKVEFLVSFYNNEISEKSEIFDDQFSVERPDGSNFTLKIRSTKLEDSAMYFCASSEGPRLGAYFGPGTRLTVT.

The chain employs TRBV11-2 and TRBJ2-6; D is possibly TRBD1 (6 bases). Trimming removed 1 base at V and 0 bases at J, with 16 bases between. Per the germline V gene, CDR1 is SGHAT and CDR2 is FQNNGV. The CDR3 runs 19 residues. The CDR3: CASSLAANRADSGANVLTF. CDR3 in DNA: TGTGCCAGCAGCTTAGCGGCAAACAGGGCAGACTCTGGGGCCAACGTCCTGACTTTC.

The CDR3 DNA follows: TGTGCCAGCAGTATGACTCGCGAAGCTTTCTTT. Protein: CASSMTREAFF. This chain uses TRBV28 with TRBJ1-1; no clear D gene. The CDR3 runs 11 residues. Germline V gives CDR1 MDHEN, CDR2 SYDVKM. V was cut by 5 bases and J by 8 bases, with 9 bases left in between.

The rearrangement joins TRBV4-1 to TRBJ2-1, with TRBD1 as a possible D gene (5 bases). The CDR3 sequence is 15 residues long. Germline V gene sequence: CDR1 MGHRA, CDR2 YSYEKL. V was trimmed by 5 bases and J by 0 bases, leaving 11 bases between them. The DNA for the CDR3 is TGCGCCAGCAGCACCCACAGGAGCTCCTACAATGAGCAGTTCTTC. It specifies CASSTHRSSYNEQFF.

The rearrangement joins TRBV28 to TRBJ1-2, with D unresolved. This CDR3 region has 12 residues. With 3 bases removed from V and 7 bases from J, the gap between germline ends came to 9 bases. CDR1 is MDHEN and CDR2 is SYDVKM in the germline V gene. The CDR3 reads CASSLQAVGYTF. Written as DNA, the CDR3 is TGTGCCAGCAGTTTGCAAGCGGTTGGCTACACCTTC.

This clone is judged large. The chain combines TRBV6-5 with TRBJ2-2; 7 positions agree with TRBD1. From germline, CDR1 is MNHEY and CDR2 SVGAGI. The V gene end was trimmed by 6 bases and the J gene end by 7 bases; junction bases not matched to a gene: 8. CDR3 length: 14 amino acids. The CDR3 DNA sequence: TGTGCCAGCAGCCACGGGACAGTCGGCGGGGAGCTGTTTTTT. It encodes CASSHGTVGGELFF.

The chain has TRBV25-1 and TRBJ2-7; TRBD1 matches at 10 bases. V shed 5 bases, J shed 3 bases, and the junction held 1 base outside the gene matches. This CDR3 has 13 amino acids. In germline, CDR1 is MGHDK, CDR2 SYGVNS. The CDR3 here is CASSWTGGYEQYF. The CDR3 DNA is TGTGCCAGCAGTTGGACAGGGGGCTACGAGCAGTACTTC.

The rearrangement links TRBV10-3 to TRBJ1-4, with 9 bases lining up with TRBD1. Per the germline V gene, CDR1 is ENHRY and CDR2 is SYGVKD. The length of the CDR3 is 16 residues. The ends lost 0 bases at V and 8 bases at J; junction bases unmatched: 7. CDR3 DNA sequence: TGTGCCATCAGTGAGTCGGGGGACAGGGACAACGAAAAACTGTTTTTT. Translating gives CAISESGDRDNEKLFF.

CDR3 loop: CASTRGLGEKLFF. In DNA, the CDR3 is TGTGCCAGCACCAGGGGGCTGGGTGAAAAACTGTTTTTT. The rearrangement uses TRBV25-1 and TRBJ1-4, with 8 bases lining up with TRBD1. The CDR3 has 13 amino acids. CDR1 is MGHDK and CDR2 is SYGVNS in the germline V gene. Trimming removed 7 bases from V and 7 bases from J; junction bases left unmatched: 5.

V is TRBV28 and J is TRBJ2-3; TRBD2 aligns across 8 bases. Looked up from germline, CDR1 is MDHEN and CDR2 is SYDVKM. The CDR3 is made up of 12 amino acids. The trim removed 8 bases at V and 8 bases at J, leaving 6 bases unmatched. The CDR3 sequence: CASRPGGVTQYF. CDR3 DNA sequence: TGTGCCAGCCGACCCGGGGGGGTTACGCAGTATTTT.